The clone carrying this TCR beta chain was detected a few times. Its antigen remains unidentified. This CDR3 has 13 amino acids. Trimming stripped 6 bases from V and 3 bases from J, with 13 bases between. CDR1 and CDR2 from the germline V gene are SQVTM and ANQGSEA. Preparation of the TCRbeta library involved a method that used unique molecular identifiers. Each CDR3 protein gets one entry after TCRdb re-called the PCR reads with MiXCR. The repertoire holds nearly 350,000 distinct CDR3 sequences, with around 16% as singletons. The record originates from a study of T-cell reconstitution after alpha-beta-depleted transplantation in children. Study outcomes and limitations: One year after transplant, T-cell counts and diversity came mostly from newly produced T cells. Recipient T cells and thymic progenitors that survived gave rise to the high TCRbeta diversity observed at day 60 in some patients. After transplant, at about two months, alpha-beta T cells were reportedly derived from several hundred expanded graft clones.

Source: PBMCs, mostly from graft donor cells, taken 360 days after TCRalphabeta/CD19-depleted stem cell transplant. The origin of this receptor is a male patient between 2 and 15 years old who had a stem cell transplant for acute lymphoblastic leukemia, so the T cells may come from the graft donor. The J gene is TRBJ2-3, the V gene TRBV29-1; D might be TRBD1 (6 bases). The CDR3 protein is CSVQGLGTDTQYF. The CDR3 DNA follows: TGCAGCGTACAGGGTCTGGGGACAGATACGCAGTATTTT.